A single sample gave rise to the 29 T cell receptor beta chains below, sequenced in a study of cytomegalovirus exposure and HLA in healthy donors. Use of 60 Vbeta and 13 Jbeta primers characterized the PCR. Libraries were prepared by immunoSEQ multiplex PCR; TCRdb keeps only in-frame clonotypes and omits some of them. This table has fewer than 200,000 clones, about 79% appearing once. Material for sequencing was PBMCs. These receptors all stem from a female donor in good health and CMV-seronegative.

The chain joins TRBV2 to TRBJ1-6; weak D call: TRBD1 (5 bases). The CDR3 runs to 11 residues. Per germline, CDR1 SNHLY and CDR2 FYNNEI. The ends were cut back, 2 bases at V and 18 bases at J, with 11 bases in the middle. The DNA of the CDR3 is TGTGCCAGCAGTGAAAGGGGAGGGAGCCACTTT. Translation: CASSERGGSHF. Full variable domain (missing parts from reference TRBV2 and TRBJ1-6): EPEVTQTPSHQVTQMGQEVILRCVPISNHLYFYWYRQILGQKVEFLVSFYNNEISEKSEIFDDQFSVERPDGSNFTLKIRSTKLEDSAMYFCASSERGGSHFGNGTRLTVT.

The chain uses TRBV7-2 and TRBJ1-3, with D maybe TRBD1 (6 bases). Germline V gene data show CDR1 as SGHTA and CDR2 as FQGNSA. V was pared by 1 base and J by 2 bases, with 9 bases between. This CDR3 has 15 amino acids. The DNA for the CDR3 is TGTGCCAGCAGCTTAGGGGGGGGGCCTGGAAACACCATATATTTT. This codes for CASSLGGGPGNTIYF.

The table lists this clone with a count of one. The rearrangement links TRBV4-3 to TRBJ2-3, with 13 bases that match TRBD2. The CDR3 consists of 16 residues. Germline V gene lookup returns CDR1 LGHNA and CDR2 YSLEER. J was trimmed by 10 bases and V by 1 base; bases with no gene match: 8. Written as DNA, the CDR3 is TGCGCCAGCAGCCAAGGCTCACTAGCGGGAGGGCCAGCGCAGTATTTT. Its translation is CASSQGSLAGGPAQYF.

The genes are TRBV4-1 and TRBJ1-1; the D is unclear. Germline CDR1 and CDR2: MGHRA and YSYEKL. Trimming shortened V by 1 base and J by 0 bases, and 12 bases separated the two germline ends. The CDR3 extends over 16 amino acids. CDR3 DNA sequence: TGCGCCAGCAGCCAAGCGCCCGGAGGGATGAACACTGAAGCTTTCTTT. Protein: CASSQAPGGMNTEAFF.

The V and J genes are TRBV4-1 and TRBJ1-2; no definite D call. This CDR3 comprises 14 residues. Germline V CDR1 and CDR2: MGHRA, YSYEKL. With 3 bases removed from V and 8 bases from J, the gap between germline ends came to 16 bases. The CDR3 region is CASSHDRGVGGYTF. The CDR3 DNA follows: TGCGCCAGCAGCCACGACCGGGGAGTGGGGGGCTACACCTTC.

V usage is TRBV5-8 and J usage is TRBJ2-2, with D possibly being TRBD1 (6 bases). Germline V CDR1 and CDR2: SGHTS, YDEGEE. Trimming took 2 bases from V and 6 from J, leaving 14 bases between them. The CDR3 sequence is 15 residues long. CDR3 region: CASSLGSGHAGELFF. The CDR3 nucleotides are TGTGCCAGCAGCTTAGGCTCGGGACATGCCGGGGAGCTGTTTTTT.

The chain employs TRBV7-8 and TRBJ1-4, with 8 bases aligning to TRBD1. V was clipped by 5 bases and J by 7 bases; unmatched bases: 6. CDR3 size: 14 residues. Germline assignment: CDR1 SGHVS and CDR2 FQNEAQ. DNA of the CDR3: TGTGCCAGCAGCCCCGACAGGGGCTTTGAAAAACTGTTTTTT. It is translated as CASSPDRGFEKLFF.

The genes are TRBV6-5 and TRBJ2-2, with 9 bases fitting TRBD1. The CDR3 contains 15 residues. Germline V gives CDR1 MNHEY, CDR2 SVGAGI. J gave up 5 bases and V 8 bases, and 9 bases lay outside the gene matches. CDR3: CASARTGEVTGELFF. CDR3 nucleotide sequence: TGTGCCAGCGCCCGGACAGGGGAAGTAACCGGGGAGCTGTTTTTT.

The CDR3 coding sequence is TGTGCCAGCAGGAGGACAGGGGGGGACACTGAAGCTTTCTTT. This translates into CASRRTGGDTEAFF. This rearrangement joins TRBV6-5 to TRBJ1-1, with 10 bases lining up with TRBD1. CDR1 is MNHEY, CDR2 SVGAGI, per germline. V lost 6 bases and J lost 3; bases outside the gene matches: 4. This CDR3 contains 14 residues.

This chain connects TRBV19 to TRBJ1-5, with D perhaps matching TRBD1 (5 bases). V lost 9 bases to trimming and J lost 6 bases, with 24 bases between them. The CDR3 covers 16 residues. CDR1 is LNHDA, CDR2 SQIVND, per germline (reference sequence). CDR3 bases: TGTGCCAGCAGTGCCGTATGGGGGAGGGGAGTTCAGCCCCAGCATTTT. Translation gives CASSAVWGRGVQPQHF.

The table lists this clone with a few counts. The V call is TRBV29-1, the J call TRBJ1-3; D remains unclear. The CDR3 is 12 amino acids. V was clipped by 8 bases and J by 9 bases, with 17 bases between them. Looked up from germline, CDR1 is SQVTM and CDR2 is ANQGSEA. The CDR3 sequence: CSSSGLRCTIYF. The CDR3 nucleotides are TGCAGCAGTTCGGGGTTAAGGTGCACCATATATTTT.

CDR3 nucleotides: TGTGCCAGCAGTCAAACTGAAGCTTTCTTT. Translation: CASSQTEAFF. The chain has TRBV28 and TRBJ1-1, with no clear D. Deletions cut 5 bases from V and 5 bases from J, with 3 bases between. The germline CDR1 and CDR2 sequences are MDHEN and SYDVKM. CDR3 length equals 10 residues.

The genes are TRBV30 and TRBJ2-3; TRBD2 might be the D (5 bases). In germline, CDR1 is GTSNPN, CDR2 SVGIG (reference sequence). The germline V and J ends were trimmed by 8 bases and 7 bases, with 25 bases remaining between them. The CDR3 contains 15 residues. The CDR3 protein is CALEAQEYTPNTQYF. The CDR3, as DNA: TGTGCCCTGGAGGCGCAGGAGTACACTCCAAATACGCAGTATTTT.

V is TRBV5-6 and J is TRBJ2-3; possibly TRBD2 for D (5 bases). V was cut by 4 bases and J by 6 bases, with 12 bases left in between. The germline V gene has CDR1 SGHDT and CDR2 YYEEEE. The CDR3 sequence is 13 residues long. The CDR3, as DNA: TGTGCCAGCAGCGGACTGACGGGGGATACGCAGTATTTT. This encodes CASSGLTGDTQYF.

The chain has TRBV2 and TRBJ2-5; 11 positions match TRBD1. The trim removed 2 bases at V and 5 bases at J, leaving 4 bases unmatched. Germline CDR1 is SNHLY and CDR2 is FYNNEI. This CDR3 comprises 15 residues. This CDR3 is CASSEWTGGGETQYF. The CDR3 DNA reads as TGTGCCAGCAGTGAATGGACAGGGGGCGGGGAGACCCAGTACTTC.

The chain links TRBV5-1 to TRBJ2-2; 12 nucleotides match TRBD1. Looked up from germline, CDR1 is SGHRS and CDR2 is YFSETQ. Unmatched junction bases numbered 15, after V lost 4 bases and J lost 2 bases. This CDR3 spans 20 amino acids. For the CDR3, the DNA is TGCGCCAGCAGCCTCCCGGGACAGGGGGCTATCAGAATTAACACCGGGGAGCTGTTTTTT. Its translation: CASSLPGQGAIRINTGELFF.

The chain employs TRBV2 and TRBJ1-3; TRBD1 agrees at 8 bases. The trim removed 7 bases at V and 2 bases at J, leaving 7 bases unmatched. The CDR3 contains 15 residues. Per germline, CDR1 SNHLY and CDR2 FYNNEI. The CDR3 nucleotides are TGTGCCAGCATTACCGGACAGGGCGCTGGAAACACCATATATTTT. As protein: CASITGQGAGNTIYF.

V is TRBV30 and J is TRBJ2-7, with TRBD2 identical over 9 bases. The germline CDR1 and CDR2 sequences are GTSNPN and SVGIG (reference sequence). This CDR3 region has 16 residues. The junction had 11 bases not matched to a gene; V was cut back by 3 bases and J by 2 bases. The CDR3 sequence is CAWRKERGARPYEQYF. The CDR3 coding sequence is TGTGCCTGGAGAAAGGAGCGGGGGGCCCGACCCTACGAGCAGTACTTC.

The rearrangement uses TRBV10-1 and TRBJ2-7; 7 bases align to TRBD1. Trimming took 3 bases from V and 5 from J; bases not matched to a gene: 7. Germline CDR1 is WNHNN and CDR2 is SYGVQD (reference sequence). The CDR3 runs to 14 residues. The CDR3 DNA is TGCGCCAGCAGTGACCGCGACAGGGTTCACGAGCAGTACTTC. This translates into CASSDRDRVHEQYF.

This chain uses TRBV4-1 with TRBJ2-3, with TRBD1 matching over 9 bases. This CDR3 is 14 amino acids long. The ends lost 6 bases at V and 4 bases at J; junction bases unmatched: 5. Germline V CDR1 and CDR2: MGHRA, YSYEKL. The CDR3 is CASRPDRGSDTQYF. In DNA, the CDR3 is TGCGCCAGCAGACCCGACAGGGGGTCAGATACGCAGTATTTT.

V is TRBV28 and J is TRBJ2-7, with D possibly being TRBD1 (5 bases). The CDR3 extends over 16 amino acids. The V gene's germline CDR1 is MDHEN and CDR2 SYDVKM. Trimming took 6 bases from V and 2 from J, leaving 20 bases between them. This CDR3 is CASRPSGPGWTYEQYF. In DNA, the CDR3 is TGTGCCAGCAGACCCTCAGGGCCGGGCTGGACCTACGAGCAGTACTTC.

CDR3 protein: CAIRNGQGEIGNEQFF. The CDR3 DNA sequence: TGTGCCATCAGGAATGGACAGGGAGAGATCGGGAATGAGCAGTTCTTC. The chain recombines TRBV10-3 with TRBJ2-1; 8 positions match TRBD1. V dropped 6 bases and J dropped 7; count of bases not matched to a gene: 14. Germline loops: CDR1 ENHRY, CDR2 SYGVKD. CDR3 length: 16 residues.

J is TRBJ2-1 and V is TRBV4-3; D is unresolved. Between the trimmed V and J ends, which lost 4 bases and 8 bases, there was a span of 12 bases. The length of the CDR3 is 13 residues. CDR1 and CDR2 from the germline V gene are LGHNA and YSLEER. This CDR3 is CASSPSTSHEQFF. CDR3 DNA: TGCGCCAGCAGCCCCTCAACGAGCCATGAGCAGTTCTTC.

The gene calls are TRBV4-2 and TRBJ2-5; 11 bases agree with TRBD2. V was pared by 1 base and J by 5 bases, with 6 bases of the junction left unmatched. Germline V gene sequence: CDR1 LGHNA, CDR2 YNFKEQ. The CDR3 sequence is 16 residues long. The CDR3 bases are TGTGCCAGCAGCCAAGTGGGCACTAGCGGGAGTGAGACCCAGTACTTC. This encodes CASSQVGTSGSETQYF.

CDR3 in amino acids: CASSLNSGETQYF. For the CDR3, the DNA is TGCGCCAGCAGCCTTAACTCGGGGGAGACCCAGTACTTC. V is TRBV4-1 and J is TRBJ2-5; a possible D gene is TRBD2 (5 bases). V was trimmed by 4 bases and J by 5 bases, leaving 11 bases between them. Germline V CDR1 and CDR2: MGHRA, YSYEKL. The CDR3 spans 13 residues.

This clone was found a few times. This chain uses TRBV7-2 with TRBJ1-3, with 7 bases lining up with TRBD1. The V and J ends lost 3 bases and 5 bases, in that order; junction bases with no gene match: 7. CDR1 is SGHTA, CDR2 FQGNSA, per germline. The CDR3 extends over 15 amino acids. The CDR3, as DNA: TGTGCCAGCAGCTTGGAGACAGGGAGGAGAAACACCATATATTTT. Translating gives CASSLETGRRNTIYF.

The chain carries TRBV13 and TRBJ1-2; D gene ambiguous. Germline-derived CDR1 and CDR2 are PRHDT and FYEKMQ (reference sequence). The CDR3 has 13 amino acids. Trimming left V 6 bases short and J 4 bases short, with 12 bases between. DNA for the CDR3: TGTGCCAGCAGAATCGGAGGAAGCTATGGCTACACCTTC. It encodes CASRIGGSYGYTF. The entire variable domain, with the rest obtained from reference TRBV13 and TRBJ1-2, is as follows: AAGVIQSPRHLIKEKRETATLKCYPIPRHDTVYWYQQGPGQDPQFLISFYEKMQSDKGSIPDRFSAQQFSDYHSELNMSSLELGDSALYFCASRIGGSYGYTFGSGTRLTVV.

The CDR3 DNA is TGTGCCAGCAGCTTAGCGGGATACCATGAGCAGTTCTTC. This codes for CASSLAGYHEQFF. The rearrangement links TRBV11-3 to TRBJ2-1; TRBD2 might be the D (5 bases). The CDR3 is made up of 13 amino acids. Trimming stripped 1 base from V and 8 bases from J, with 9 bases between. CDR1 and CDR2 from the germline V gene are SGHNT and YENEEA.

This clone was seen a handful of times. This chain connects TRBV5-5 to TRBJ1-6; weak D call: TRBD1 (5 bases). CDR3 length equals 15 residues. Between the trimmed V and J ends, which lost 3 bases and 5 bases, there was a span of 12 bases. Germline CDR1 SGHKS, CDR2 YYEKEE (reference sequence). CDR3 in amino acids: CASSSRVENNSPLHF. CDR3 coding DNA: TGTGCCAGCAGCTCCAGGGTGGAGAATAATTCACCCCTCCACTTT. Full variable domain (outside the CDR3, taken from reference TRBV5-5 and TRBJ1-6): DAGVTQSPTHLIKTRGQQVTLRCSPISGHKSVSWYQQVLGQGPQFIFQYYEKEERGRGNFPDRFSARQFPNYSSELNVNALLLGDSALYLCASSSRVENNSPLHFGNGTRLTVT.